These T cell receptor beta chains were read from a single sample in a study of T cells in Graves' hyperthyroidism and ophthalmopathy. TCRdb independently ran MiXCR on the multiplex PCR reads; one entry per CDR3 protein. Found here are about 96,000 distinct CDR3 sequences, just over 50% of them singletons; the top ten hold 25% to 30%. The specimen sequenced was blood. The receptors here all came from a woman in her forties with Graves' hyperthyroidism. Each CDR3 is given without its conserved first and last residue.

len	v_gene	j_gene	CDR3aa
14	TRBV7-2	TRBJ2-1	ASSLARTSGLNEQF
13	TRBV14	TRBJ1-3	ASSHKIGYGYTIY
13	TRBV20-1	TRBJ2-3	SAIGRLAGSHRQY
13	TRBV6-5	TRBJ2-5	ASSYSTGVQETQY
10	TRBV5-1	TRBJ2-3	ASSDVESTQY
17	TRBV7-2	TRBJ2-7	ASSFGTGTSGRAGFEQY
9	TRBV2	TRBJ1-2	ASMDGDGYT
11	TRBV29-1	TRBJ1-1	NGGLGQLYEAF
11	TRBV12-3/TRBV12-4	TRBJ1-2	ASSAGTGLGYT
10	TRBV29-1	TRBJ2-5	SARLEIGTQY
12	TRBV27	TRBJ1-1	ASSYGRTNTEAF
13	TRBV12-3/TRBV12-4	TRBJ1-1	ASSSWSRGNTEAF
13	TRBV2	TRBJ2-2	ASVDGTGNTGELF
10	TRBV29-1	TRBJ1-1	AWSEKDTEAF
13	TRBV14	TRBJ1-6	ASSPWGSYNSPPH
13	TRBV11-1	TRBJ2-7	ASSLGGTSSYEQY
10	TRBV14	TRBJ2-2	ASRPNTGELF
8	TRBV6-6	TRBJ1-1	ASRDTEAF
11	TRBV20-1	TRBJ2-5	SARASGSETQY
12	TRBV12-3/TRBV12-4	TRBJ1-6	ASSLRTSYSPLH
13	TRBV6-6	TRBJ2-5	ASSRLAGVRETQY